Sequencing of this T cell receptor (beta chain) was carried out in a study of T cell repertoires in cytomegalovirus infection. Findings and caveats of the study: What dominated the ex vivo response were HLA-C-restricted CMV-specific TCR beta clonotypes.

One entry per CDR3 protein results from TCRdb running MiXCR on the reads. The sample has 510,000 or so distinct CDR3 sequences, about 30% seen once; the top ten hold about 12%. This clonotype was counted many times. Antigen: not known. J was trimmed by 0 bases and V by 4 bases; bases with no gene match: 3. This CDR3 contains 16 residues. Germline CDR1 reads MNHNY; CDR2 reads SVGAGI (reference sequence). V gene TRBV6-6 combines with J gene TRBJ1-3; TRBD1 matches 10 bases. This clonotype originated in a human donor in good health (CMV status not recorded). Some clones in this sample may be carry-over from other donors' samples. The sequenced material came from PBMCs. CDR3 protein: CASSSGTGVSGNTIYF. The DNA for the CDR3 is TGTGCCAGCAGTTCAGGGACAGGGGTCTCTGGAAACACCATATATTTT.